Sequencing of this TCR beta chain was carried out in a study of cytomegalovirus exposure and HLA in healthy donors. Regarding the study as a whole: Cytomegalovirus association was assigned to about 180 TCR beta chains. Being productive about 87% or about 30% of the time was typical of most TCR beta V segments in an earlier analysis.

This clone has only a few counts. What it binds is unknown. Researchers ran the PCR with 60 Vbeta and 13 Jbeta primers. Measured with immunoSEQ multiplex PCR; TCRdb has only the in-frame clones, and not every one. The repertoire has roughly 120,000 clones, over 75% of them found once; the top ten carry less than 4%. The CDR3 is made up of 15 amino acids. Looked up from germline, CDR1 is SGHKS and CDR2 is YYEKEE (reference sequence). V was clipped by 1 base and J by 1 base, with 12 bases between them. The sequence came from a human donor in good health. Sequencing was performed on PBMCs. The J gene is TRBJ2-7, the V gene TRBV5-5, with D perhaps matching TRBD2 (5 bases). The CDR3 loop reads CASSLILGSSYEQYF. The CDR3 coding sequence is TGTGCCAGCAGCTTGATTCTGGGGAGTTCCTACGAGCAGTACTTC. The complete variable domain, with remaining parts taken from reference TRBV5-5 and TRBJ2-7, reads DAGVTQSPTHLIKTRGQQVTLRCSPISGHKSVSWYQQVLGQGPQFIFQYYEKEERGRGNFPDRFSARQFPNYSSELNVNALLLGDSALYLCASSLILGSSYEQYFGPGTRLTVT.